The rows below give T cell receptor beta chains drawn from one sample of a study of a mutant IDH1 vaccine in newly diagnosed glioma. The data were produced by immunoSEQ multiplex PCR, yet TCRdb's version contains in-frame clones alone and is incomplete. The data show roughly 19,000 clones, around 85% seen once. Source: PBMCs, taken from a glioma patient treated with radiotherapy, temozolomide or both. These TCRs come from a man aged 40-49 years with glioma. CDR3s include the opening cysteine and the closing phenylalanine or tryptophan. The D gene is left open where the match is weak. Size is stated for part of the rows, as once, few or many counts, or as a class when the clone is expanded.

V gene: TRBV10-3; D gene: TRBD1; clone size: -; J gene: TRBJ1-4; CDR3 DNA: TGTGCCATCTCGACAGGGCGAAATGAAAAACTGTTTTTT; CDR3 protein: CAISTGRNEKLFF
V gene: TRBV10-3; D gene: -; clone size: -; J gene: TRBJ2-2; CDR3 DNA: TGTGCCATCAGTCTCGAGAACACCGGGGAGCTGTTTTTT; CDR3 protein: CAISLENTGELFF
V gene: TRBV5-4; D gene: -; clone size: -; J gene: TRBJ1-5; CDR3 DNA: TGTGCCAGCAGCTTGGACAGGGCACAGCCCCAGCATTTT; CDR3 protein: CASSLDRAQPQHF
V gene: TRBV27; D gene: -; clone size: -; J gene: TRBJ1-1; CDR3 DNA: TGTGCCAGCAGTCTTTGGGGCGGGGCTGAGAACACTGAAGCTTTCTTT; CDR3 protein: CASSLWGGAENTEAFF
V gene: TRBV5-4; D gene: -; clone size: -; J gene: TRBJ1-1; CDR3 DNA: TGTGCCAGCAGCTTGGGACAGATGAACACTGAAGCTTTCTTT; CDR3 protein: CASSLGQMNTEAFF
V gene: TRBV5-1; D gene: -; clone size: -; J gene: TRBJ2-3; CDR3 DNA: TGCGCCAGCAGCTTGCAAAGCGGCTCCACAGATACGCAGTATTTT; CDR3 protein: CASSLQSGSTDTQYF
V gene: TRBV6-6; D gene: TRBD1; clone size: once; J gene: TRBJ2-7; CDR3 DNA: TGTGCCAGCAGTTGGCCGGGACAGGCCTACGAGCAGTACTTC; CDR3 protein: CASSWPGQAYEQYF
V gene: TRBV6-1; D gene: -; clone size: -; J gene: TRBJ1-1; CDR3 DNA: TGTGCCAGCAGCTACCTGGGCGACGGCACTGAAGCTTTCTTT; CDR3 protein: CASSYLGDGTEAFF
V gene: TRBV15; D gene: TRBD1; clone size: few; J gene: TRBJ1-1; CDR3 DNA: TGTGCCACCAGCCCGGGGACAGGGCTTAGGAACACTGAAGCTTTCTTT; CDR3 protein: CATSPGTGLRNTEAFF
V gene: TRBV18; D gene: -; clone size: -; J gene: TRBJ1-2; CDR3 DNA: TGTGCCAGCTCACCAGCCGATCGGGGGTTCGGCTACACCTTC; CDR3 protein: CASSPADRGFGYTF
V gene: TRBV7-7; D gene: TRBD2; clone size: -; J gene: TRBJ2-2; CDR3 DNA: TGTGCTAGCAGCGCCGGACTAGCGGAATCAGCCGGGGAGCTGTTTTTT; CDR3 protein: CASSAGLAESAGELFF
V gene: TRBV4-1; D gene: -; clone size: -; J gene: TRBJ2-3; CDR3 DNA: TGCGCCAGCAGCCAAGATGGAATCGGCACAGATACGCAGTATTTT; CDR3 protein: CASSQDGIGTDTQYF
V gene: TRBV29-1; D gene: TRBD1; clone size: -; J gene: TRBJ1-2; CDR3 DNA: TGCAGCGTTGAAGATCGGGGACAGGGGGCGGGTGGCTACACCTTC; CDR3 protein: CSVEDRGQGAGGYTF
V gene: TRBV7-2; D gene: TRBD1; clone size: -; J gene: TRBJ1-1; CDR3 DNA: TGTGCCAGCAGCTTAGGGACGAGACAGGGGCCCAACACTGAAGCTTTCTTT; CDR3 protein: CASSLGTRQGPNTEAFF
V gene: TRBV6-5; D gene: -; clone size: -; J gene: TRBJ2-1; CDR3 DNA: TGTGCCAGCAGTTACTCGGGGAGCGTAAATGAGCAGTTCTTC; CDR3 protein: CASSYSGSVNEQFF
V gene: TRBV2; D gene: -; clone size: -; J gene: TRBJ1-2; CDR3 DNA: TGTGCCAGCAGTGCTCGAGGGAACGGCTACACCTTC; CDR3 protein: CASSARGNGYTF
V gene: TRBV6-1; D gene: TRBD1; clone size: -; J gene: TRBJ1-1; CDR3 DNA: TGTGCCAGCAGTTGGGACAGGGGAGGAACTGAAGCTTTCTTT; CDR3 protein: CASSWDRGGTEAFF
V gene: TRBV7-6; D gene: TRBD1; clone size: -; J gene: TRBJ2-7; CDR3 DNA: TGTGCCAGCAGCCCGAGAGGGACAGACTACTACGAGCAGTACTTC; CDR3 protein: CASSPRGTDYYEQYF
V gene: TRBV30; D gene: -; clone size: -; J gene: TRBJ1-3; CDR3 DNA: TGTGCCTGGAGTGTCGGGGGGTCAGGGTCTGGAAACACCATATATTTT; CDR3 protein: CAWSVGGSGSGNTIYF
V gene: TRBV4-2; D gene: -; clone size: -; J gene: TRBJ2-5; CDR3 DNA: TGTGCCAGCAGCCAAGATACTACCAGCGGAATACACCAAGAGACCCAGTACTTC; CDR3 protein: CASSQDTTSGIHQETQYF
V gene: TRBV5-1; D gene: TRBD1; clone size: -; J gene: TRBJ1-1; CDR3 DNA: TGCGCCAGCAGCTTAATGCCGGGACAGGGGGAGAACACTGAAGCTTTCTTT; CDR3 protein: CASSLMPGQGENTEAFF
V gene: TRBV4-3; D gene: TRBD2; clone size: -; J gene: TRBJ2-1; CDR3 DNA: TGCGCCAGCAGCCAAGAAGCGACTAGCGGGTCCTACAATGAGCAGTTCTTC; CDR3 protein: CASSQEATSGSYNEQFF
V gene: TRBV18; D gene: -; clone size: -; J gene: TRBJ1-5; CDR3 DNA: TGTGCCAGCTCACCATCGGGGGGGCACGGTCAGCCCCAGCATTTT; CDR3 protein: CASSPSGGHGQPQHF
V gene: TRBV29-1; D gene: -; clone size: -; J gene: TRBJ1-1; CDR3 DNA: TGCAGCGCCCAATCGAAACAGAGGACTGAAGCTTTCTTT; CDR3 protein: CSAQSKQRTEAFF
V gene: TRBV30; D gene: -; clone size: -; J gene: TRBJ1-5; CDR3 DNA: TGTGCCTGGAGTTACGAAGGCAATCAGCCCCAGCATTTT; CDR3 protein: CAWSYEGNQPQHF
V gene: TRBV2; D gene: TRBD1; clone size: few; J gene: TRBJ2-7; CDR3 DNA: TGTGCCAGCAGTGGCGCCGGGACAGGGGATCTGTACGAGCAGTACTTC; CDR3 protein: CASSGAGTGDLYEQYF
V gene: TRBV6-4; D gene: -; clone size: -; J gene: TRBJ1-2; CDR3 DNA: TGTGCCAGCATCTTCGAGGTAGAGGGCAGCTATGGCTACACCTTC; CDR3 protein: CASIFEVEGSYGYTF
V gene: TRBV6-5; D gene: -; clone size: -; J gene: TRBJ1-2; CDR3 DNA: TGTGCCAGCAGTTACTCGGATGGGCTCACTAACTATGGCTACACCTTC; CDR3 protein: CASSYSDGLTNYGYTF
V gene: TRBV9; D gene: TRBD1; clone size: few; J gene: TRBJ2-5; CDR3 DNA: TGTGCCAGCAGCTCTCACCCAGGGGGAGAGACCCAGTACTTC; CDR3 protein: CASSSHPGGETQYF
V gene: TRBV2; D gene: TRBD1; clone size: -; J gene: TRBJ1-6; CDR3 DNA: TGTGCCAGCAGCTTCCGGGACAGGGGGAGGTCACCCCTCCACTTT; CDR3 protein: CASSFRDRGRSPLHF
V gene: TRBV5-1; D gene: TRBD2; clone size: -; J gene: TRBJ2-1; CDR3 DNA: TGCGCCAGCAGCATTATTCTAGCGGGGGCCTACAATGAGCAGTTCTTC; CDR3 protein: CASSIILAGAYNEQFF
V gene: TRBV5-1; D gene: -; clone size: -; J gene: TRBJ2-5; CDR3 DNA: TGCGCCAGCAGCTTGGCAGCACTCGGAGGCGAGACCCAGTACTTC; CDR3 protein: CASSLAALGGETQYF
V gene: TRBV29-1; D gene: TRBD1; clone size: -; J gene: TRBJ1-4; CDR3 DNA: TGCAGCGTTGAAAAGATCGGGACAGGGTTACAAAAACTGTTTTTT; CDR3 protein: CSVEKIGTGLQKLFF
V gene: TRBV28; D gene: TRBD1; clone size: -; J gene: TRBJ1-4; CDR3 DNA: TGTGCCAGCAAAGGGACAGGGTTAGGTGGTGAAAAACTGTTTTTT; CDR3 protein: CASKGTGLGGEKLFF
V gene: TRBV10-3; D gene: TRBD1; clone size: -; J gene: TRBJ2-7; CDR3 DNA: TGTGCCATCAATAAAAACCGGGACAGGGGCGACGAGCAGTACTTC; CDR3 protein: CAINKNRDRGDEQYF
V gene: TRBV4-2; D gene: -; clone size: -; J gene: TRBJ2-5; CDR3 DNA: TGTGCCAGCAGCTCGGGGGCGGGGCAAGAGACCCAGTACTTC; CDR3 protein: CASSSGAGQETQYF
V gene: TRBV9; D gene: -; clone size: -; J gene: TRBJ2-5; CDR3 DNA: TGTGCCAGCAGCTTGAACCCGGGACAAGGGGAGACCCAGTACTTC; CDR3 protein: CASSLNPGQGETQYF
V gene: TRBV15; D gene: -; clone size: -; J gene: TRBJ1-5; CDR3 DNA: TGTGCCACCAGCAGAGATCCACAGCAGCCCCAGCATTTT; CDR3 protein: CATSRDPQQPQHF
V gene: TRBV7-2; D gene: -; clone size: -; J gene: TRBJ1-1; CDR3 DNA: TGTGCCAGCAGCTTCAAGTTAGTGGGGTTGTCTGAAGCTTTCTTT; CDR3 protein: CASSFKLVGLSEAFF
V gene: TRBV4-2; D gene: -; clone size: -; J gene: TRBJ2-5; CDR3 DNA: TGTGCCAGCAGCCAAGACGACGGGCGGACCCAGTACTTC; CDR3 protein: CASSQDDGRTQYF
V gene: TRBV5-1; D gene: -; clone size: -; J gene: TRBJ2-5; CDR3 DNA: TGCGCCAGCAGCTTGTCCCAGCGTGAGACCCAGTACTTC; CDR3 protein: CASSLSQRETQYF
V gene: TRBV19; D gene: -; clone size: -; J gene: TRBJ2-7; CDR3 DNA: TGTGCCAGTAGTGCAGAAGACTACGAGCAGTACTTC; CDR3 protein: CASSAEDYEQYF
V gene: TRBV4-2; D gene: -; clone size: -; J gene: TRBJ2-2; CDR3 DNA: TGTGCCAGCAGCCAAGCGGGATCTAGCAGAGTTGTCGGGGAGCTGTTTTTT; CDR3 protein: CASSQAGSSRVVGELFF
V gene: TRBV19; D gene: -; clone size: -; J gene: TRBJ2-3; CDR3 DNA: TGTGCCAGTAGTACTACCTTCACAGATACGCAGTATTTT; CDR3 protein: CASSTTFTDTQYF
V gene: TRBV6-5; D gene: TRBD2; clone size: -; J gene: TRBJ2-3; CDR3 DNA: TGTGCCAGCAGTCGCGGGAGGACAGATACGCAGTATTTT; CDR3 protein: CASSRGRTDTQYF
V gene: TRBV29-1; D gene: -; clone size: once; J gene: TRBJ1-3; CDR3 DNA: TGCAGCGTTGGGGGAGGGGACACCATATATTTT; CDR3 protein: CSVGGGDTIYF
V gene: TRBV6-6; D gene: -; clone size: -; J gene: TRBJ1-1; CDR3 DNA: TGTGCCAGCAGTTACTCGTTATTATGGAAGTTGGGTGAAGCTTTCTTT; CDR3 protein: CASSYSLLWKLGEAFF
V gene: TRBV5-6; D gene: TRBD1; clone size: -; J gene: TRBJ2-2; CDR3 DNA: TGTGCCAGCAGCAATCGGGACAGGGGAACCGGGGAGCTGTTTTTT; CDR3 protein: CASSNRDRGTGELFF
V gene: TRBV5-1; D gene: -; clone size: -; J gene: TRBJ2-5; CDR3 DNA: TGCGCCAGCAGCTTGGACAGGGTAGAGACCCAGTACTTC; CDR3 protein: CASSLDRVETQYF